The 17 T cell receptor beta chains in this list originate from one sample, sequenced in a study of blood T cell repertoires in COVID-19. The data were produced by immunoSEQ multiplex PCR, yet TCRdb's version contains in-frame clones alone and is incomplete. The sample includes more than 150,000 clones, approximately 88% of them seen just once. Input material: PBMCs or T cells enriched from blood (not recorded which). The receptors stem from an older woman who had recovered from COVID-19.

This chain links TRBV7-2 with TRBJ1-2, with TRBD1 matching 7 bases. With V trimmed by 6 bases and J by 4 bases, 8 bases remained unmatched. The CDR3 length is 14 residues. The germline CDR1 and CDR2 sequences are SGHTA and FQGNSA. The CDR3 nucleotides read TGTGCCAGCAGTCCGGGACAGCCTTTCTATGGCTACACCTTC. This codes for CASSPGQPFYGYTF.

This sequence joins TRBV14 and TRBJ2-1, with D unresolved. Germline loops: CDR1 SGHDN, CDR2 FVKESK. This CDR3 is 16 amino acids long. Trimming removed 0 bases at V and 7 bases at J, with 16 bases between. DNA of the CDR3: TGTGCCAGCAGCCAAGATTTCCGGGTTACGAGGAATGAGCAGTTCTTC. Residues: CASSQDFRVTRNEQFF.

The chain uses TRBV5-1 and TRBJ1-3; perhaps TRBD1 as D (5 bases). Trimming pared 1 base from V and 0 bases from J, leaving 11 bases between. CDR3 length equals 16 residues. The V gene's germline CDR1 is SGHRS and CDR2 YFSETQ. Here the CDR3 reads CASSLSGRTSGNTIYF. DNA for the CDR3: TGCGCCAGCAGCTTGTCAGGGCGCACCTCTGGAAACACCATATATTTT. Complete variable domain (other parts from reference TRBV5-1 and TRBJ1-3): KAGVTQTPRYLIKTRGQQVTLSCSPISGHRSVSWYQQTPGQGLQFLFEYFSETQRNKGNFPGRFSGRQFSNSRSEMNVSTLELGDSALYLCASSLSGRTSGNTIYFGEGSWLTVV.

The chain is built from TRBV5-4 and TRBJ2-1; D might be TRBD2 (6 bases). Trimming left V 1 base short and J 8 bases short, with 16 bases between. Germline CDR1 reads SGHNT; CDR2 reads YYREEE (reference sequence). The CDR3 length is 15 residues. For the CDR3, the DNA is TGTGCCAGCAGCTTGACTAGCTCCCCGTTTTATGAGCAGTTCTTC. This encodes CASSLTSSPFYEQFF.

The chain is built from TRBV3-1 (or the pseudogene TRBV3-2) and TRBJ1-5, with D uncertain. Germline V gene data show CDR1 as LGHDT and CDR2 as YNNKEL (reference sequence). The CDR3 is made up of 15 amino acids. The ends were cut back, 0 bases at V and 9 bases at J, with 15 bases in the middle. The CDR3 DNA follows: TGTGCCAGCAGCCAAGATTATAGTCCCCTTTGGCCCCAGCATTTT. Translation gives CASSQDYSPLWPQHF.

V usage is TRBV28 and J usage is TRBJ1-5; possibly TRBD1 for D (5 bases). The V gene lost 3 bases and the J gene lost 2 bases, with 8 bases spanning the gap. The CDR3 extends over 14 amino acids. From germline, CDR1 is MDHEN and CDR2 SYDVKM. CDR3 residues: CASSFDSGNQPQHF. The DNA for the CDR3 is TGTGCCAGCAGTTTTGACAGCGGCAATCAGCCCCAGCATTTT.

The V gene is TRBV5-5, the J gene TRBJ2-5; TRBD2 is a possible D gene (6 bases). Germline values: CDR1 SGHKS, CDR2 YYEKEE (reference sequence). This CDR3 has 14 residues. The ends were cut back, 4 bases at V and 0 bases at J, with 10 bases in the middle. The CDR3 DNA reads as TGTGCCAGCAGCGTCGGGGGAGACCAAGAGACCCAGTACTTC. Its translation: CASSVGGDQETQYF.

The chain combines TRBV6-5 with TRBJ1-2, with TRBD1 matching over 9 bases. J lost 7 bases, V lost 5 bases, and 8 bases had no gene match. Germline values: CDR1 MNHEY, CDR2 SVGAGI. This CDR3 has 14 residues. The CDR3 loop reads CASSKIQGALGYTF. The CDR3, as DNA: TGTGCCAGCAGTAAGATACAGGGGGCTCTTGGCTACACCTTC.

The chain joins TRBV7-9 to TRBJ2-1; TRBD1 agrees at 7 bases. The CDR3 is 12 amino acids. Germline lookup yields CDR1 SEHNR and CDR2 FQNEAQ (reference sequence). V lost 6 bases and J lost 13; bases outside the gene matches: 9. CDR3 region: CASSRSDRFQFF. The CDR3 coding sequence is TGTGCCAGCAGTCGCTCGGACAGGTTCCAGTTCTTC.

This rearrangement joins TRBV28 to TRBJ1-2; TRBD1 might be the D (6 bases). Trimming left V 1 base short and J 4 bases short, with 10 bases between. Germline CDR1 and CDR2: MDHEN and SYDVKM. CDR3 length: 14 residues. The CDR3 DNA sequence: TGTGCCAGCAGTTTATCTGGCAGGGGCTATGGCTACACCTTC. Translated: CASSLSGRGYGYTF.

V gene TRBV15 combines with J gene TRBJ2-5, with D unresolved. The CDR3 sequence is 13 residues long. CDR1 LNHNV and CDR2 YYDKDF come from the germline V gene (reference sequence). The V and J ends lost 2 bases and 5 bases respectively, with 9 bases between them. CDR3 sequence reads: CATSRTLPETQYF. DNA of the CDR3: TGTGCCACCAGCAGAACTCTCCCTGAGACCCAGTACTTC.

The chain is built from TRBV5-7 and TRBJ2-5; 8 nucleotides align to TRBD1. TRBV5-7 is recorded as an ORF, its role being uncertain. The CDR3 runs 17 residues. J lost 3 bases, V lost 3 bases, and 13 bases had no gene match. The CDR3 DNA follows: TGTGCCAGCAGCTATAAGATCGACAGGGGACCCGAAGAGACCCAGTACTTC. Protein: CASSYKIDRGPEETQYF.

The V and J genes are TRBV25-1 and TRBJ1-2, with 10 bases that match TRBD1. The CDR3 length is 15 residues. The germline CDR1 and CDR2 sequences are MGHDK and SYGVNS. Trimming took 2 bases from V and 4 from J; bases not matched to a gene: 4. CDR3 coding DNA: TGTGCCAGCAGTGAAGGGGGACAGGGGAGCTATGGCTACACCTTC. As protein: CASSEGGQGSYGYTF.

The V and J genes are TRBV5-1 and TRBJ1-2, with TRBD1 matching over 7 bases. Germline V gene lookup returns CDR1 SGHRS and CDR2 YFSETQ. This CDR3 region has 13 residues. J gave up 7 bases and V 4 bases, and 7 bases lay outside the gene matches. The CDR3 DNA is TGCGCCAGCAGCCCAGCACAGGGGTTTGGCTACACCTTC. As protein: CASSPAQGFGYTF.

The chain uses TRBV10-3 and TRBJ2-1; 7 bases are shared with TRBD2. Germline trimming cut 8 bases from V and 5 bases from J; bases unmatched to any gene: 3. This CDR3 contains 12 residues. Germline CDR1 is ENHRY and CDR2 is SYGVKD. CDR3 sequence: CAIEGGDNEQFF. As DNA, the CDR3 is TGTGCCATCGAGGGAGGGGACAATGAGCAGTTCTTC.

CDR3 bases: TGTGCCAGCAGCAAAGTACGGGGACAGGGGTGGGTTCATAATTCACCCCTCCACTTT. As protein: CASSKVRGQGWVHNSPLHF. The V call is TRBV21-1, the J call TRBJ1-6; whether TRBD1, the table's D call, matches the DNA was not checked. TRBV21-1 is assigned pseudogene status. The CDR3 is 19 amino acids.

This chain joins TRBV28 and TRBJ1-2; D may be TRBD1 (5 bases). The V gene's germline CDR1 is MDHEN and CDR2 SYDVKM. This CDR3 spans 13 amino acids. Deletions cut 6 bases from V and 4 bases from J, with 12 bases between. CDR3 in amino acids: CASRDRGVYGYTF. CDR3 nucleotide sequence: TGTGCCAGCAGAGACCGGGGGGTCTATGGCTACACCTTC.